A single sample gave rise to the 22 T cell receptor beta chains below, sequenced in a study of OX40 agonist ivuxolimab in advanced cancers. Assay: immunoSEQ multiplex PCR; the TCRdb copy retains only in-frame clones and omits some. The table has about 70,000 clones, about 90% seen once. The sample here was CD4+ or CD8+ T cells sorted from blood, taken in a trial of the OX40 agonist ivuxolimab. The receptor source for this set is an adult with an advanced solid tumor such as melanoma, head and neck, liver or kidney cancer.

This chain uses TRBV28 with TRBJ1-5, with 10 bases identical to TRBD1. Germline CDR1 is MDHEN and CDR2 is SYDVKM. This CDR3 comprises 14 residues. With V trimmed by 7 bases and J by 6 bases, 6 bases remained unmatched. The CDR3 loop is CASIGQGGRQPQHF. DNA for the CDR3: TGTGCCAGCATTGGACAGGGGGGACGTCAGCCCCAGCATTTT.

This clone occurred once. This chain connects TRBV6-1 to TRBJ2-5; D possibly corresponds to TRBD2 (6 bases). Trimming cost V 8 bases and J 3 bases, with 16 bases left between them. Germline CDR1 MNHNS, CDR2 SASEGT. The CDR3 consists of 14 residues. The CDR3 here is CASGRRGSEETQYF. CDR3 sequence (DNA): TGTGCCAGCGGACGGCGGGGTAGCGAAGAGACCCAGTACTTC.

The genes are TRBV5-5 and TRBJ2-1, with 8 bases identical to TRBD1. The CDR3 totals 17 residues. Looked up from germline, CDR1 is SGHKS and CDR2 is YYEKEE (reference sequence). Trimming removed 0 bases from V and 6 bases from J; junction bases left unmatched: 11. CDR3 nucleotide sequence: TGTGCCAGCAGCTTGGGCGTTCGGACAGGGATTCCCAATGAGCAGTTCTTC. Translating it yields CASSLGVRTGIPNEQFF.

V gene TRBV27 combines with J gene TRBJ2-7; D gene uncertain. Trimming took 2 bases from V and 4 from J, leaving 12 bases between them. The CDR3 consists of 14 residues. Looked up from germline, CDR1 is MNHEY and CDR2 is SMNVEV (reference sequence). CDR3 coding DNA: TGTGCCAGCAGTTTAATCAAGGGTGGGTACGAGCAGTACTTC. Translation: CASSLIKGGYEQYF.

The chain carries TRBV7-6 and TRBJ2-7; tentative D call: TRBD2 (7 bases). V lost 5 bases and J lost 6, with 14 bases in between. Germline-derived CDR1 and CDR2 are SGHVS and FNYEAQ. The CDR3 runs to 13 residues. CDR3 region: CASSPGRGREQYF. CDR3 nucleotide sequence: TGTGCCAGCAGCCCGGGGCGGGGGCGCGAGCAGTACTTC.

The table lists this clone with a count of one. The V call is TRBV21-1, the J call TRBJ1-6; TRBD1, the table's D call, was not compared with the DNA. TRBV21-1 is a pseudogene. The CDR3 length is 14 residues. DNA for the CDR3: TGTGCCAGCAGCAGGCGACAGGGGGGGTCACCCCTCCACTTT. Its translation: CASSRRQGGSPLHF.

In regard to this clone: Other nucleotide sequences from this sample produce the same CDR3. CDR3 in amino acids: CASSQPFSGAREDTQYF. The DNA of the CDR3 is TGCGCCAGCAGCCAACCCTTTAGCGGGGCTCGCGAAGATACGCAGTATTTT. The rearrangement links TRBV4-1 to TRBJ2-3, with TRBD2 identical over 8 bases. CDR1 and CDR2 (germline): MGHRA, YSYEKL. The CDR3 loop spans 17 amino acids. V was pared by 2 bases and J by 5 bases, with 12 bases of the junction left unmatched.

This chain connects TRBV6-4 to TRBJ1-2; 9 nucleotides match TRBD1. The germline V gene has CDR1 MRHNA and CDR2 SNTAGT. CDR3 length equals 13 residues. With V trimmed by 8 bases and J by 3 bases, 4 bases remained unmatched. CDR3 sequence reads: CASHRGRDYGYTF. The CDR3 DNA reads TGTGCCAGCCACAGGGGGCGAGACTATGGCTACACCTTC.

This clone appeared a few times. The chain employs TRBV28 and TRBJ2-2; 14 bases map to TRBD2. J gave up 2 bases and V 7 bases, and 21 bases lay outside the gene matches. The CDR3 extends over 22 amino acids. From germline, CDR1 is MDHEN and CDR2 SYDVKM. This CDR3 reads CASTLGFGLAGGHAINTGELFF. In nucleotides, the CDR3 is TGTGCCAGCACCCTCGGGTTCGGACTAGCGGGGGGCCACGCAATAAACACCGGGGAGCTGTTTTTT.

The V call is TRBV9, the J call TRBJ1-2; 10 nucleotides line up with TRBD1. Trimming took 0 bases from V and 4 from J; bases not matched to a gene: 6. Germline lookup yields CDR1 SGDLS and CDR2 YYNGEE. The CDR3 contains 16 residues. The CDR3 DNA sequence: TGTGCCAGCAGCGTAGGGACCGGGACAGGGGCCTATGGCTACACCTTC. Its translation: CASSVGTGTGAYGYTF.

The rearrangement uses TRBV20-1 and TRBJ2-1, with a possible D match to TRBD2 (5 bases). Germline CDR1 is DFQATT and CDR2 is SNEGSKA (reference sequence). Trimming shortened V by 6 bases and J by 4 bases, and 7 bases separated the two germline ends. This CDR3 has 11 amino acids. The CDR3 is CSAPGYNEQFF. Here the CDR3 DNA reads TGCAGTGCCCCGGGATACAATGAGCAGTTCTTC.

CDR3 coding DNA: TGCGCCAGCAGCCAAGATACACAGGGGGCGGATGAGCAGTTCTTC. Its translation: CASSQDTQGADEQFF. V gene TRBV4-3 combines with J gene TRBJ2-1; 9 bases agree with TRBD1. V lost 0 bases to trimming and J lost 8 bases; unmatched junction nucleotides: 5. This CDR3 contains 15 residues. From germline, CDR1 is LGHNA and CDR2 YSLEER.

The V call is TRBV28, the J call TRBJ2-7; no reliable D call. Trimming pared 3 bases from V and 2 bases from J, leaving 11 bases between. The germline V gene has CDR1 MDHEN and CDR2 SYDVKM. CDR3 length: 14 amino acids. CDR3 nucleotides: TGTGCCAGCAGTTTCCGAGAACTCACCTACGAGCAGTACTTC. Its protein is CASSFRELTYEQYF.

The chain links TRBV19 to TRBJ2-4, with D maybe TRBD2 (5 bases). Germline V gives CDR1 LNHDA, CDR2 SQIVND (reference sequence). This CDR3 comprises 13 residues. V lost 7 bases and J lost 3, with 10 bases in between. The CDR3 is CASKDGDKNIQYF. The CDR3 DNA reads TGTGCCAGTAAGGACGGGGACAAAAACATTCAGTACTTC.

The J gene is TRBJ2-5, the V gene TRBV6-1; TRBD2 agrees at 10 bases. The CDR3 spans 15 residues. Looked up from germline, CDR1 is MNHNS and CDR2 is SASEGT. V dropped 0 bases and J dropped 2; count of bases not matched to a gene: 0. CDR3 DNA sequence: TGTGCCAGCAGTGAAGCTAGCGGGGGGCAAGAGACCCAGTACTTC. Its protein product is CASSEASGGQETQYF.

V is TRBV28 and J is TRBJ2-4; D is perhaps TRBD1 or TRBD2 (5 bases each). Per the germline V gene, CDR1 is MDHEN and CDR2 is SYDVKM. This CDR3 has 17 residues. V dropped 4 bases and J dropped 0 bases, with 16 bases sitting between them. CDR3 sequence reads: CASSSGTGNLAKNIQYF. The DNA of the CDR3 is TGTGCCAGCAGTTCTGGGACGGGGAACTTAGCCAAAAACATTCAGTACTTC.

This chain connects TRBV5-1 to TRBJ2-2; D not certain. The V end lost 2 bases, the J end lost 0 bases, and 17 bases lay between the germline ends. In germline, CDR1 is SGHRS, CDR2 YFSETQ. The CDR3 has 18 residues. The CDR3: CASSFPGRSRSNTGELFF. CDR3 DNA: TGCGCCAGCAGCTTCCCAGGCAGGTCACGTTCGAACACCGGGGAGCTGTTTTTT. Full variable domain (missing parts from reference TRBV5-1 and TRBJ2-2): KAGVTQTPRYLIKTRGQQVTLSCSPISGHRSVSWYQQTPGQGLQFLFEYFSETQRNKGNFPGRFSGRQFSNSRSEMNVSTLELGDSALYLCASSFPGRSRSNTGELFFGEGSRLTVL.

This sequence joins TRBV6-6 and TRBJ1-2; perhaps TRBD1 as D (5 bases). Germline CDR1 and CDR2: MNHNY and SVGAGI (reference sequence). Trimming left V 0 bases short and J 0 bases short, with 8 bases between. This CDR3 comprises 15 residues. DNA for the CDR3: TGTGCCAGCAGTTACTCGACAGTTTCTAACTATGGCTACACCTTC. Its protein product is CASSYSTVSNYGYTF.

This clone was observed once. This chain's CDR3 is CASSMPIAGGDTQYF. The CDR3 coding sequence is TGTGCCAGTAGTATGCCGATAGCGGGAGGAGATACGCAGTATTTT. This chain connects TRBV19 to TRBJ2-3; 10 bases align to TRBD2. The V and J ends lost 3 bases and 5 bases, in that order; junction bases with no gene match: 5. The CDR3 loop spans 15 amino acids. Germline CDR1 reads LNHDA; CDR2 reads SQIVND (reference sequence).

The rearrangement uses TRBV19 and TRBJ2-1; D possibly uses TRBD1 or TRBD2 (5 bases each). Trimming pared 5 bases from V and 0 bases from J, leaving 17 bases between. Germline assignment: CDR1 LNHDA and CDR2 SQIVND (reference sequence). The CDR3 runs to 17 residues. The DNA of the CDR3 is TGTGCCAGTAGTGCCTCCGGGACGGCAAGCTCCTACAATGAGCAGTTCTTC. It translates to CASSASGTASSYNEQFF.

This rearrangement joins TRBV7-9 to TRBJ1-2, with 10 bases lining up with TRBD1. Trimming cost V 4 bases and J 8 bases; bases outside gene matches: 10. The CDR3 consists of 15 residues. Germline V gene sequence: CDR1 SEHNR, CDR2 FQNEAQ (reference sequence). The CDR3 DNA follows: TGTGCCAGCAGCTCAAACTCCGGGACAGGGGTAGGCTACACCTTC. Translation gives CASSSNSGTGVGYTF.

This chain uses TRBV7-9 with TRBJ2-7; 11 bases fit TRBD1. V trimming: 1 base; J trimming: 5 bases; junction bases outside the gene matches: 4. CDR3 length: 15 residues. Per the germline V gene, CDR1 is SEHNR and CDR2 is FQNEAQ (reference sequence). The CDR3 region is CASSLGGQGVDEQYF. The CDR3 region has the DNA TGTGCCAGCAGCTTAGGGGGACAGGGGGTCGACGAGCAGTACTTC.